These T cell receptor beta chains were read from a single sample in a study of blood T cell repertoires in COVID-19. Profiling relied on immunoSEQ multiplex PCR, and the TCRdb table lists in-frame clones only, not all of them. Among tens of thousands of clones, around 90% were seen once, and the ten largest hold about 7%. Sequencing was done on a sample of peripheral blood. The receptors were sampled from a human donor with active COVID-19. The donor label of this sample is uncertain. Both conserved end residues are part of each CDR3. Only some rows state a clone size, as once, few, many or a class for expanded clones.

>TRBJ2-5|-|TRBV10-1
CASSDSVGRETQYF
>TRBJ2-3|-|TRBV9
CASNPLPDRGVSTDTQYF
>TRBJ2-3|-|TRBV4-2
CASSQEAGAYTQYF
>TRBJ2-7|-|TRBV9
CASSQRDRVATYEQYF
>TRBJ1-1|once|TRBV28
CASSPRDRVITEAFF
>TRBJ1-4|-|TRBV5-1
CASSLTVGNEKLFF
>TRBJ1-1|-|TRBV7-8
CASSLVTGDTEAFF
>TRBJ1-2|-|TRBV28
CARYHRDLYGYTF
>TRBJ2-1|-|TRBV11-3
CASSEDRRLFF
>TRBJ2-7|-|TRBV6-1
CASSEVHYEQYF
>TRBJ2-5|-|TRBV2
CASREGDYIETQYF
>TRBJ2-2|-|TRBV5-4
CASSRGLAGRTGELFF
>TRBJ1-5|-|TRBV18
CASSPGSYISGNQPQHF
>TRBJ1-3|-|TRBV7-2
CASSLFFSGNTIYF
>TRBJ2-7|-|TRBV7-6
CASSLGTAAFSYEQYF
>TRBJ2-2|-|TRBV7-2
CASSLQWGAGELFF
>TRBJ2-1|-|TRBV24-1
CATSDPRRGDEQFF
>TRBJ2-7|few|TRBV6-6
CASSPGQGTYEQYF
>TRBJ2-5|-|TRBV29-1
CSVLNGLTGGETQYF
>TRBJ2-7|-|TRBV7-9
CASRARDNYEQYF
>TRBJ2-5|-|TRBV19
CASSPRGPEETQYF
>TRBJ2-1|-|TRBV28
CASSRAGTRNGEQFF
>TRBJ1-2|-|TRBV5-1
CASSLGDTGTNYGYTF
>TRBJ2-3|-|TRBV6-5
CASSRQPWGTDTQYF
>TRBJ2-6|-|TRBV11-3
CASSLHFTGTSGSGANVLTF
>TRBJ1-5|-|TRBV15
CATSSKSQPQHF
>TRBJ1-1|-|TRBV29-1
CSVEEPGVTEAFF
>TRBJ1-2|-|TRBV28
CATSTEYGYTF
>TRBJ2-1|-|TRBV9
CASSPHETQRGGREQFF
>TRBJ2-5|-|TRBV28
CASRSGQADSYF
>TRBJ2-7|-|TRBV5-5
CASSLALVLAYEQYF
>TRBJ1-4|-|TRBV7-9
CASSLGQGINEKLFF
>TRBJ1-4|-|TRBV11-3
CASSRREKRATNEKLFF
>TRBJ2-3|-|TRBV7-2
CASSLSQQGKDTQYF
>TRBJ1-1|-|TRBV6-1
CASSEARGGRRLNTEAFF